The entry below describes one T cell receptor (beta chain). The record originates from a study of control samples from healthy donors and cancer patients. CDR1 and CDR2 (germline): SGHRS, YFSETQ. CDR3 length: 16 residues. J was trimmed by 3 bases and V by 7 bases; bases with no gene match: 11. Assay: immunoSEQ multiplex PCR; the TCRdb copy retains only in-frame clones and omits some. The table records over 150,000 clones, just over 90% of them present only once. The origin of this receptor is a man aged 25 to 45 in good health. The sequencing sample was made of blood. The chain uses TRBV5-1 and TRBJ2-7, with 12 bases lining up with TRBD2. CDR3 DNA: TGCGCCAGCGGTACGGGACTAGCGGGTGCTTACTACGAGCAGTACTTC. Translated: CASGTGLAGAYYEQYF.